This TCR beta chain stems from a study of T cells in localized non-small cell lung cancer. The study's findings and limits: Analysis by sequencing included only one tumor region, so heterogeneity remains possible. Uninvolved adjacent lung, not tumor, had the highest T cell clonality. Elevated circulating T cell density in blood was associated with longer overall survival.

In the case of this clone: Its antigen is undetermined.

Repertoires were generated with immunoSEQ multiplex PCR, while TCRdb's copy carries only in-frame clones and drops some. Of some 25,000 clones in the sample, around 85% are singletons; the top ten hold 5.8%. This CDR3 comprises 15 residues. Germline V gives CDR1 SEHNR, CDR2 FQNEAQ (reference sequence). The trim removed 2 bases at V and 5 bases at J, leaving 3 bases unmatched. V usage is TRBV7-9 and J usage is TRBJ2-2; 9 bases fit TRBD1. The specimen comprised peripheral blood, sampled before any cancer treatment. The receptor was isolated from a male donor aged 60 or over with stage II squamous cell lung carcinoma. The DNA for the CDR3 is TGTGCCAGCAGCTTATCGGGGACAGGGACCGGGGAGCTGTTTTTT. Protein product: CASSLSGTGTGELFF.